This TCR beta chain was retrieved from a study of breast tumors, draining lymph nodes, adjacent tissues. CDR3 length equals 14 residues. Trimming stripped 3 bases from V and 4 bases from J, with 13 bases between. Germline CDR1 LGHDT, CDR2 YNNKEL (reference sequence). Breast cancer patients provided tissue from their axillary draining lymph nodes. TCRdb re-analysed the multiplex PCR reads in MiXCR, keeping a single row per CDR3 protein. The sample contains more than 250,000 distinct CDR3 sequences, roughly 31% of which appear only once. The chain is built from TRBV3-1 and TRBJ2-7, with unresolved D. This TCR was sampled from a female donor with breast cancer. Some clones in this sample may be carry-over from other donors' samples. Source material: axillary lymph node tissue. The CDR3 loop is CASSQDISRYEQYF. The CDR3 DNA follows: TGTGCCAGCAGCCAGGATATTAGCAGATACGAGCAGTACTTC.